The rows below give T cell receptor beta chains drawn from one sample of a study of cytomegalovirus exposure and HLA in healthy donors. Sequencing used immunoSEQ multiplex PCR; TCRdb keeps in-frame clones, though not all of them. The sample lists approximately 82,000 clones; about 9.5% were seen once. The material sequenced was PBMCs. The receptors were gathered from a man aged 55 to 70 in good health and CMV-seropositive. Both conserved end residues are part of each CDR3. Fields, in order: clone size, CDR3 length, J gene, D gene, V gene, CDR3 DNA, CDR3 protein. A D gene is named only where the DNA matches it firmly. Some rows have no size entry. The others give once, few or many, or a class for an expanded clone.

clone size: NA
CDR3 length: 16
J gene: TRBJ2-1
D gene: NA
V gene: TRBV19
CDR3 DNA: TGTGCCAGTAGTCACTCAGCGGAGAGCTCCTACAATGAGCAGTTCTTC
CDR3 protein: CASSHSAESSYNEQFF

clone size: few
CDR3 length: 16
J gene: TRBJ2-1
D gene: TRBD2
V gene: TRBV15
CDR3 DNA: TGTGCCACCAGCAGAACTAGCGGGGGGACCTACAATGAGCAGTTCTTC
CDR3 protein: CATSRTSGGTYNEQFF

clone size: few
CDR3 length: 15
J gene: TRBJ1-6
D gene: NA
V gene: TRBV9
CDR3 DNA: TGTGCCAGCAGCTCCCGGGGAGGGCAAGTGTCACCCCTCCACTTT
CDR3 protein: CASSSRGGQVSPLHF

clone size: once
CDR3 length: 15
J gene: TRBJ2-3
D gene: TRBD2
V gene: TRBV19
CDR3 DNA: TGTGCCAGTACTGTGGCGGGAGGCCCCGGAGATACGCAGTATTTT
CDR3 protein: CASTVAGGPGDTQYF

clone size: few
CDR3 length: 14
J gene: TRBJ2-3
D gene: NA
V gene: TRBV10-3
CDR3 DNA: TGTGCCATCACGCTGGGGGGAGACACAGATACGCAGTATTTT
CDR3 protein: CAITLGGDTDTQYF

clone size: few
CDR3 length: 14
J gene: TRBJ1-1
D gene: NA
V gene: TRBV28
CDR3 DNA: TGTGCCAGCAGTTTGAGAGGCATGAACACTGAAGCTTTCTTT
CDR3 protein: CASSLRGMNTEAFF

clone size: NA
CDR3 length: 13
J gene: TRBJ2-1
D gene: NA
V gene: TRBV7-2
CDR3 DNA: TGTGCCAGCAGCTCCGACCTAGACAATGAGCAGTTCTTC
CDR3 protein: CASSSDLDNEQFF

clone size: NA
CDR3 length: 13
J gene: TRBJ1-2
D gene: NA
V gene: TRBV9
CDR3 DNA: TGTGCCAGCAGCGAGGGGGGGGCGGAAGGCTACACCTTC
CDR3 protein: CASSEGGAEGYTF

clone size: NA
CDR3 length: 13
J gene: TRBJ2-2
D gene: NA
V gene: TRBV14
CDR3 DNA: TGTGCCAGCAGCCAGGCGGTCACCGGGGAGCTGTTTTTT
CDR3 protein: CASSQAVTGELFF

clone size: few
CDR3 length: 15
J gene: TRBJ2-2
D gene: TRBD1
V gene: TRBV19
CDR3 DNA: TGTGCCAGTATATCGGGACAGGGTTGGACCGGGGAGCTGTTTTTT
CDR3 protein: CASISGQGWTGELFF

clone size: few
CDR3 length: 17
J gene: TRBJ2-1
D gene: TRBD2
V gene: TRBV27
CDR3 DNA: TGTGCCAGCAGTTTATCGTCGGGGGGGAGCTCCTACAATGAGCAGTTCTTC
CDR3 protein: CASSLSSGGSSYNEQFF

clone size: NA
CDR3 length: 17
J gene: TRBJ2-5
D gene: NA
V gene: TRBV29-1
CDR3 DNA: TGCAGCGTTGAGGGATTCTTTACAGGTAGAATTCGAGAGCCCCAGTACTTC
CDR3 protein: CSVEGFFTGRIREPQYF

clone size: few
CDR3 length: 13
J gene: TRBJ2-3
D gene: NA
V gene: TRBV10-3
CDR3 DNA: TGTGCCATCAGTGACCAGGGAACAGATACGCAGTATTTT
CDR3 protein: CAISDQGTDTQYF

clone size: NA
CDR3 length: 15
J gene: TRBJ2-2
D gene: NA
V gene: TRBV6-6
CDR3 DNA: TGTGCCAGCAGTTCCCAGACAGGCGCTACCGGGGAGCTGTTTTTT
CDR3 protein: CASSSQTGATGELFF

clone size: few
CDR3 length: 13
J gene: TRBJ2-7
D gene: TRBD1
V gene: TRBV18
CDR3 DNA: TGTGCCAGCTCACCAACAGGGGGAAACGAGCAGTACTTC
CDR3 protein: CASSPTGGNEQYF

clone size: NA
CDR3 length: 13
J gene: TRBJ1-2
D gene: TRBD1
V gene: TRBV30
CDR3 DNA: TGTGCCTGGAGAGGGGACAGGGTATATGGCTACACCTTC
CDR3 protein: CAWRGDRVYGYTF

clone size: NA
CDR3 length: 16
J gene: TRBJ2-1
D gene: TRBD2
V gene: TRBV7-2
CDR3 DNA: TGTGCCAGCAGCCCAGGACTAGCGGCCTCCTACAATGAGCAGTTCTTC
CDR3 protein: CASSPGLAASYNEQFF

clone size: few
CDR3 length: 12
J gene: TRBJ1-6
D gene: NA
V gene: TRBV6-6
CDR3 DNA: TGTGCCAGCAGTCGAGACACAGTCACCCTCCACTTT
CDR3 protein: CASSRDTVTLHF

clone size: few
CDR3 length: 14
J gene: TRBJ2-2
D gene: TRBD2
V gene: TRBV19
CDR3 DNA: TGTGCCAGCGTGCCTAGCGGGATGACCGGGGAGCTGTTTTTT
CDR3 protein: CASVPSGMTGELFF

clone size: few
CDR3 length: 17
J gene: TRBJ2-3
D gene: NA
V gene: TRBV5-1
CDR3 DNA: TGCGCCAGCAGCTTGGCTCCGGGTGGCCAGGAGGCAGATACGCAGTATTTT
CDR3 protein: CASSLAPGGQEADTQYF